This TCR beta chain was retrieved from a study of radiation and T cells in renal cell carcinoma. Study overall: Nephrectomy followed 15 Gy stereotactic body radiation by 4 weeks. Findings and limits, study-wide: From baseline, blood top tumor clonotypes peaked at 2 weeks post-radiation.

The sample's time point: blood 2 weeks post-SBRT. Treatment indicated: 15 Gy SBRT to primary tumor, nephrectomy 4 weeks later. Serial blood draws occurred at baseline and 2 and 4 weeks post-SBRT. The tumor was a clear cell renal cell carcinoma. Sequencing was performed with immunoSEQ multiplex PCR; in TCRdb, only in-frame clones are kept and a portion is missing. The table lists just over 150,000 clones, roughly 86% of them singletons. To note about this clone: Its antigen is still unknown.

This CDR3 comprises 14 residues. V lost 6 bases and J 4 bases, leaving 15 bases between the germline ends. Germline CDR1 MNHNS, CDR2 SASEGT. This sequence originates from a woman aged 50 to 65 with renal cell carcinoma. The rearrangement links TRBV6-1 to TRBJ2-5, with D tentatively TRBD1 (6 bases). This specimen consisted of blood, obtained from a patient whose treatment included radiotherapy and nephrectomy. The CDR3 is CASSVDRRGETQYF. For the CDR3, the DNA is TGTGCCAGCAGCGTCGACAGGCGAGGAGAGACCCAGTACTTC.